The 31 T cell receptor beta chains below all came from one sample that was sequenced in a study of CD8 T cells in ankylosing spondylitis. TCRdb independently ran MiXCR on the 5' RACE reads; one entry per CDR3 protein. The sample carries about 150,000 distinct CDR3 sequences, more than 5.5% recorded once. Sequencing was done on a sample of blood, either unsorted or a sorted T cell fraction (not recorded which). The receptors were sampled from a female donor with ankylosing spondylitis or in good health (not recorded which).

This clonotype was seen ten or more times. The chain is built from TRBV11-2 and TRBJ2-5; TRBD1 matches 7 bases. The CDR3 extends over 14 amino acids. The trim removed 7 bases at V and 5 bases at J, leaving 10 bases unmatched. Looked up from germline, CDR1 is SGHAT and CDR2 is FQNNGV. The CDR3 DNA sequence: TGTGCCAGCAAATCGAGCAGGGGGATGGAGACCCAGTACTTC. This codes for CASKSSRGMETQYF.

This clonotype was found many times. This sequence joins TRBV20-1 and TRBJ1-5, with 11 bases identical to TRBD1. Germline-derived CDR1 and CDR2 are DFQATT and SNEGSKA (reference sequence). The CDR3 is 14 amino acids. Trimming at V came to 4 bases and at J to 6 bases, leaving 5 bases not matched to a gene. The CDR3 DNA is TGCAGTGCTACCCTGGACAGGGGGCCTCAGCCCCAGCATTTT. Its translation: CSATLDRGPQPQHF.

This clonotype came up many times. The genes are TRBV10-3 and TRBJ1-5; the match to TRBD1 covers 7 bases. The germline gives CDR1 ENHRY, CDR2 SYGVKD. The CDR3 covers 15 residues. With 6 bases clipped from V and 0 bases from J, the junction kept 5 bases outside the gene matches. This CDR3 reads CAISPTGHSNQPQHF. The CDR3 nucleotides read TGTGCCATCAGCCCGACAGGGCATAGCAATCAGCCCCAGCATTTT.

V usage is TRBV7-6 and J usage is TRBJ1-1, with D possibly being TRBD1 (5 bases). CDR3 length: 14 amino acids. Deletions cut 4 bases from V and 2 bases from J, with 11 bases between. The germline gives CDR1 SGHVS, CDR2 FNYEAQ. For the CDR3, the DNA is TGTGCCAGCAGCTCCAGGGCTGGAAACACTGAAGCTTTCTTT. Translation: CASSSRAGNTEAFF.

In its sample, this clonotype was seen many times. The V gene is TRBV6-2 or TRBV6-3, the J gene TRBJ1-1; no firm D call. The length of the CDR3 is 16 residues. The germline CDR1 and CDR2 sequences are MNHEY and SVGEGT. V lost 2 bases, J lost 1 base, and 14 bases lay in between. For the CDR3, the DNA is TGTGCCAGCAGTTACCAACTTTCCGGGCCGAACACTGAAGCTTTCTTT. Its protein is CASSYQLSGPNTEAFF.

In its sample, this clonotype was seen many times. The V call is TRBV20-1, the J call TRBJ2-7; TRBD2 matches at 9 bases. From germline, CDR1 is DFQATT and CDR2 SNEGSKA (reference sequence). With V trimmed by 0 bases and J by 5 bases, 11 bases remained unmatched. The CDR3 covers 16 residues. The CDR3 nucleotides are TGCAGTGCTAGAGATCGGGCGGGGGGGCCACGAAACGAGCAGTACTTC. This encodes CSARDRAGGPRNEQYF.

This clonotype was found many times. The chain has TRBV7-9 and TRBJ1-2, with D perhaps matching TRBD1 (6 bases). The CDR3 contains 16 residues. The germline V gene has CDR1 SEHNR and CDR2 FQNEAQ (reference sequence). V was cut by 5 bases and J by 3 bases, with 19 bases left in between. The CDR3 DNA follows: TGTGCCAGCAGCCCGAGGGACACCGGGGGGGACTATGGCTACACCTTC. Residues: CASSPRDTGGDYGYTF.

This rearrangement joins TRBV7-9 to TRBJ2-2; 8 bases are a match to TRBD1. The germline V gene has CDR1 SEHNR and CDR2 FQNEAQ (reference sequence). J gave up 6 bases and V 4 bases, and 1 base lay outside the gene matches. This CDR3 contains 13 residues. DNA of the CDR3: TGTGCCAGCAGCTCACAGGGGGCCGGGGAGCTGTTTTTT. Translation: CASSSQGAGELFF.

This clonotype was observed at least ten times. The CDR3 DNA sequence: TGCGCCAGCAGCTTGGCCGGGCAGGGGGCGTCATATGGCTACACCTTC. It yields the protein CASSLAGQGASYGYTF. J is TRBJ1-2 and V is TRBV5-1, with 8 bases aligning to TRBD1. Germline lookup yields CDR1 SGHRS and CDR2 YFSETQ. Trimming took 0 bases from V and 5 from J; bases not matched to a gene: 9. CDR3 length: 16 residues. The full variable domain, in which reference TRBV5-1 and TRBJ1-2 provide the parts outside the CDR3, is KAGVTQTPRYLIKTRGQQVTLSCSPISGHRSVSWYQQTPGQGLQFLFEYFSETQRNKGNFPGRFSGRQFSNSRSEMNVSTLELGDSALYLCASSLAGQGASYGYTFGSGTRLTVV.

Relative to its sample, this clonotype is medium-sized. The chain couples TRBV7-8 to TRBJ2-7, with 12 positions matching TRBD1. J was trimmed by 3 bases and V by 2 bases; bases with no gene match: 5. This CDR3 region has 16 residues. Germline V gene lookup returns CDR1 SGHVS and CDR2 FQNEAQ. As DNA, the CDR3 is TGTGCCAGCAGCTTAAAGGGGACAGGGGGCATCTACGAGCAGTACTTC. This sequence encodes CASSLKGTGGIYEQYF.

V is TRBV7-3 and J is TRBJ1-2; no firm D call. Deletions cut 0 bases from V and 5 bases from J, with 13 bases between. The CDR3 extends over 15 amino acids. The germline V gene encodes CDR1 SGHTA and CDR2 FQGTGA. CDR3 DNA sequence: TGTGCCAGCAGCTTAACACGAGGGATGGGGTATGGCTACACCTTC. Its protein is CASSLTRGMGYGYTF.

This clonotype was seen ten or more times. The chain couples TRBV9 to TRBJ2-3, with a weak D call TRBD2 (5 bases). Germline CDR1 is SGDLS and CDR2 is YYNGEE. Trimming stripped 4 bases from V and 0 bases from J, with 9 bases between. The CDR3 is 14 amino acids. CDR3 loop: CASSPQRSTDTQYF. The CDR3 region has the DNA TGTGCCAGCAGCCCCCAGCGGAGCACAGATACGCAGTATTTT.

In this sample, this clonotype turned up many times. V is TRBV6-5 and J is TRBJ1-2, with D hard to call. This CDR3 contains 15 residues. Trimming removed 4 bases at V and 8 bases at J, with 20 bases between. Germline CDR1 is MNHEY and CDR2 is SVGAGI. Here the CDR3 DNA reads TGTGCCAGCAGTTCCTCCCCCCGGAGGGAGGAGGGCTACACCTTC. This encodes CASSSSPRREEGYTF.

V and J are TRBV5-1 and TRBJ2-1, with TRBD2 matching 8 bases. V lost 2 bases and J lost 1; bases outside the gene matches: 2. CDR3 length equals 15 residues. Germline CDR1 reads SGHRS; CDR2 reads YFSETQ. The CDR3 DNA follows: TGCGCCAGCAGCTTCTTAGCGGGGTCCTACAATGAGCAGTTCTTC. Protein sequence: CASSFLAGSYNEQFF.

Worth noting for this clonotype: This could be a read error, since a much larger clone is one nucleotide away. CDR3 in DNA: TGCGCCAGCAGCCGCCGGGTCAGCGGGACCTACGAGCAGTACTTC. Its translation: CASSRRVSGTYEQYF. This chain uses TRBV4-1 with TRBJ2-7, with 7 bases fitting TRBD2. The CDR3 runs to 15 residues. After removal of 4 bases from V and 2 bases from J, the junction contained 8 bases not matched to a gene. The germline CDR1 and CDR2 sequences are MGHRA and YSYEKL.

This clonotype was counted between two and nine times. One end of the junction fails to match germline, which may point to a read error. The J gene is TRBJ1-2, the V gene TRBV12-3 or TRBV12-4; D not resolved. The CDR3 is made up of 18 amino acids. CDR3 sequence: CAISLEGPNSLLNYGYTF. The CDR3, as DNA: TGTGCCATCAGTTTAGAAGGGCCCAACTCCCTGCTTAACTATGGCTACACCTTC.

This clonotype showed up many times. This chain's CDR3 is CASRSLAIDTQYF. CDR3 in DNA: TGTGCCAGCAGGTCACTAGCGATAGATACGCAGTATTTT. The genes are TRBV12-3 or TRBV12-4 and TRBJ2-3; 7 positions match TRBD2. The CDR3 has 13 amino acids. The V gene end was trimmed by 6 bases and the J gene end by 5 bases; junction bases not matched to a gene: 5.

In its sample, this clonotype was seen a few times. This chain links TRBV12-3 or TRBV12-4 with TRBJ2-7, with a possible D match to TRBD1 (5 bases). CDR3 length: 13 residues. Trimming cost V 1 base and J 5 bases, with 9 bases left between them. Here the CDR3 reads CASSLGTLNEQYF. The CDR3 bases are TGTGCCAGCAGTTTAGGGACACTAAACGAGCAGTACTTC.

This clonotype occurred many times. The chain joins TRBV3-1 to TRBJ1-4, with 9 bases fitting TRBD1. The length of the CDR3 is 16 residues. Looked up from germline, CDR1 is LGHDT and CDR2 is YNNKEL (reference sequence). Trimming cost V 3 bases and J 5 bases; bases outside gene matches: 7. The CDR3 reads CASSQATGTGNEKLFF. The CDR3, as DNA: TGTGCCAGCAGCCAGGCAACCGGGACAGGGAATGAAAAACTGTTTTTT.

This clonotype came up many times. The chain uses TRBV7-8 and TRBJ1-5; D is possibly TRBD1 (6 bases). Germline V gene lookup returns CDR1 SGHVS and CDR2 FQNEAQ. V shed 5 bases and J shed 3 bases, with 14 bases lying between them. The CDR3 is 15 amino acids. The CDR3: CASSHPGGPNQPQHF. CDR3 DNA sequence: TGTGCCAGCAGCCACCCGGGGGGGCCCAATCAGCCCCAGCATTTT.

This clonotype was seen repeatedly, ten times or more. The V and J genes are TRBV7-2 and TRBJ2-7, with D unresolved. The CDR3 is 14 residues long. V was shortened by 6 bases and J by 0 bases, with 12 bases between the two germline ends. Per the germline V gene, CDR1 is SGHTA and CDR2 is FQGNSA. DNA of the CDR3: TGTGCCAGCAGTATGGCGATAGGCTCCTACGAGCAGTACTTC. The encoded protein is CASSMAIGSYEQYF.

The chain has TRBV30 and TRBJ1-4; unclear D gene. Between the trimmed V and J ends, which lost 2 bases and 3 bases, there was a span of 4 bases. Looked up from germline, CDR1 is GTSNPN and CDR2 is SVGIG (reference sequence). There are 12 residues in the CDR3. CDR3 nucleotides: TGTGCCTGGAGTAGGGCTAATGAAAAACTGTTTTTT. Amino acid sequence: CAWSRANEKLFF.

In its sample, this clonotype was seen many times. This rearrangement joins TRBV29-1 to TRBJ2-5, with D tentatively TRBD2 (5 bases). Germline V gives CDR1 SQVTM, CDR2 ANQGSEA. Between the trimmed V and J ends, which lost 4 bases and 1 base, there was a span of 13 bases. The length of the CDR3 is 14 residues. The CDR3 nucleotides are TGCAGCGTTGTACTAGTCTTTGGCCAAGAGACCCAGTACTTC. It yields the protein CSVVLVFGQETQYF. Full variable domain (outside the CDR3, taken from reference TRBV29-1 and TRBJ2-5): SAVISQKPSRDICQRGTSLTIQCQVDSQVTMMFWYRQQPGQSLTLIATANQGSEATYESGFVIDKFPISRPNLTFSTLTVSNMSPEDSSIYLCSVVLVFGQETQYFGPGTRLLVL.

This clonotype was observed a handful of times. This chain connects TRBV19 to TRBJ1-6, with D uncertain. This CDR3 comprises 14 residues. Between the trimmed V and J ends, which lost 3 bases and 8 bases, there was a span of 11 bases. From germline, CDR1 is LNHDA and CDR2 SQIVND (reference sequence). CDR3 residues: CASSIRGYDSPLHF. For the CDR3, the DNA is TGTGCCAGTAGTATTAGAGGGTATGATTCACCCCTCCACTTT.

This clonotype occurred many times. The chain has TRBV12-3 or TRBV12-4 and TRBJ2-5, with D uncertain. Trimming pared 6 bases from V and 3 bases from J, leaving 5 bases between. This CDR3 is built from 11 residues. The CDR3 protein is CASSREETQYF. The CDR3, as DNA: TGTGCCAGCAGCCGGGAAGAGACCCAGTACTTC.

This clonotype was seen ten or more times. CDR3 residues: CASSASRGYTDTQYF. The CDR3 DNA follows: TGTGCCAGCAGCGCAAGCCGGGGGTACACAGATACGCAGTATTTT. The chain uses TRBV7-2 and TRBJ2-3, with TRBD2 as a possible D gene (6 bases). V lost 5 bases and J lost 2, with 14 bases in between. CDR3 length: 15 residues. The germline V gene has CDR1 SGHTA and CDR2 FQGNSA.

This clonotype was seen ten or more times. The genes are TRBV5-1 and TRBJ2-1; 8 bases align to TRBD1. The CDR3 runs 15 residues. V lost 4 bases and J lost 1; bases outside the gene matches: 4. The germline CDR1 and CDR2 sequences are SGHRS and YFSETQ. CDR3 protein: CASSIDRGSYNEQFF. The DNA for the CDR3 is TGCGCCAGCAGCATAGACAGGGGTTCCTACAATGAGCAGTTCTTC.

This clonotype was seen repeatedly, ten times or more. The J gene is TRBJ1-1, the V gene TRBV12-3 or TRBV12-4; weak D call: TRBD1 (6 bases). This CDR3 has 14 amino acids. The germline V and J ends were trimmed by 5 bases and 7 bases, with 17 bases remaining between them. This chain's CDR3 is CASSTGTRLDEAFF. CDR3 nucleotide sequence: TGTGCCAGCAGTACAGGGACTAGACTTGATGAAGCTTTCTTT.

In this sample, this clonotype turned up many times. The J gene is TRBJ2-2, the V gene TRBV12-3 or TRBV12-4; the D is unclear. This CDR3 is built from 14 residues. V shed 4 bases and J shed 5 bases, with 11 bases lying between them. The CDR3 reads CASSSFAETGELFF. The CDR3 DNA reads TGTGCCAGCAGTTCTTTTGCTGAAACCGGGGAGCTGTTTTTT.

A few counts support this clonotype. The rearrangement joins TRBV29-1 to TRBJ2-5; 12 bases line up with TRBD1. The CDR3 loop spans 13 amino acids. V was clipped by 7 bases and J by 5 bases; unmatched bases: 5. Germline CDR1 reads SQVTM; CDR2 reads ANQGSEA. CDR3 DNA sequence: TGCAGCGGTGGGGACAGGGGGCAGGAGACCCAGTACTTC. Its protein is CSGGDRGQETQYF.

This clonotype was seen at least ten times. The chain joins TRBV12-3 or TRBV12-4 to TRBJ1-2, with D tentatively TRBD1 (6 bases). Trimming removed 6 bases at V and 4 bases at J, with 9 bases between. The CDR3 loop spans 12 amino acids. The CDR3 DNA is TGTGCCAGCAGCCGGGACACCTATGGCTACACCTTC. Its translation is CASSRDTYGYTF.